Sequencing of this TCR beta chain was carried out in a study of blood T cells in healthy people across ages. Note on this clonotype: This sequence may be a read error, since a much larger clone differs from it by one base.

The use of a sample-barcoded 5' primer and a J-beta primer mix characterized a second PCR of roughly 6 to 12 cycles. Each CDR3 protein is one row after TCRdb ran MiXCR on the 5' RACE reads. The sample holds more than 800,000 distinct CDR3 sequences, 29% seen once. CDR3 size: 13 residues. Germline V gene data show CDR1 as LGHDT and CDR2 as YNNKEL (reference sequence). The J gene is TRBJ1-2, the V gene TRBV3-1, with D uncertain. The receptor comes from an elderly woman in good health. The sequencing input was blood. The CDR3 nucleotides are TGTGCCAGCAGCCAAGTGAAGTCCTATGGCCACACCTTC. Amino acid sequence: CASSQVKSYGHTF.